These T cell receptor beta chains were read from a single sample in a study of blood T cell repertoires in COVID-19. Profiled with immunoSEQ multiplex PCR; TCRdb holds only in-frame clones, not every one. This table has 120,000 to 150,000 clones, about 83% appearing once. Sequenced material: peripheral blood. The receptors were gathered from a man in his forties or fifties with acute or convalescent COVID-19. Each CDR3 is given with its conserved first and last residue.

TRBV19	TRBJ2-1	CASTPGGGYNEQFF
TRBV3-1/TRBV3-2	TRBJ1-2	CASSQEGGYTF
TRBV12-3/TRBV12-4	TRBJ1-1	CASSSYLNTEAFF
TRBV28	TRBJ2-1	CASPPRDRGLNEQFF
TRBV18	TRBJ2-3	CASSPGLAGGASTDTQYF
TRBV18	TRBJ2-2	CASSGGTHTGELFF
TRBV27	TRBJ1-5	CASSYADSNQPQHF
TRBV19	TRBJ1-3	CASSQTGTGYGNTIYF
TRBV19	TRBJ2-7	CASSIDQAGQGYEQYF
TRBV9	TRBJ1-1	CASSSLSGGPTEAFF
TRBV5-1	TRBJ1-1	CASSLEREDEAFF
TRBV6-6	TRBJ1-1	CASSYGQGTEAFF
TRBV18	TRBJ2-7	CASSPPSGGRAYEQYF
TRBV5-6	TRBJ2-5	CASSLAAGGRKETQYF
TRBV2	TRBJ2-5	CASSEYSQETQYF
TRBV3-1/TRBV3-2	TRBJ1-2	CASSQIQGAGYGYTF
TRBV4-1	TRBJ2-2	CASSQDEAGLNGELFF
TRBV27	TRBJ1-4	CASSSRPGQAQEKLFF
TRBV15	TRBJ2-7	CATSRGRPGTGNYEQYF
TRBV28	TRBJ1-1	CASSKGNRANTEAFF
TRBV3-1/TRBV3-2	TRBJ1-1	CASSQQGAGTEAFF
TRBV2	TRBJ2-5	CASSPTEETQYF
TRBV3-1/TRBV3-2	TRBJ2-3	CASSRRTGFSTDTQYF
TRBV19	TRBJ1-2	CASSFGLGQLSYGYTF
TRBV30	TRBJ1-2	CASSQRGRANYGYTF
TRBV2	TRBJ1-1	CASSALGTDNTEAFF
TRBV5-1	TRBJ2-7	CASSLTGQAYEQYF
TRBV7-3	TRBJ1-2	CASSNPGQSYGYTF
TRBV10-3	TRBJ1-2	CAISETSGGNYGYTF
TRBV6-5	TRBJ1-2	CASSSRQGRNYGYTF
TRBV2	TRBJ2-3	CASRLEDSGGTDTQYF
TRBV6-1	TRBJ2-5	CASSVGRGPNSETQYF
TRBV19	TRBJ1-5	CASSFGRDSNQPQHF
TRBV12-5	TRBJ1-1	CASGPGGPEAFF
TRBV20-1	TRBJ1-2	CSASSQSDYGYTF
TRBV7-2	TRBJ1-3	CASSLTPGNTIYF
TRBV7-8	TRBJ2-2	CASSLVGLSTGELFF
TRBV13	TRBJ2-3	CASSPNHTDTQYF
TRBV7-9	TRBJ1-2	CASRKRGDTAYGYTF
TRBV6-1	TRBJ2-1	CASSETGQFF
TRBV10-3	TRBJ1-1	CAISEADRGNTEAFF
TRBV6-5	TRBJ1-3	CASSNQGAGNTIYF
TRBV19	TRBJ2-1	CASSRDRDNEQFF
TRBV5-8	TRBJ2-3	CASSLGQGGADTQYF
TRBV7-1	TRBJ2-3	CASSSYKGNGTSGGEGYLTDTQYF